This TCR beta chain comes out of a study of somatic mutations in cytotoxic T cells in rheumatoid arthritis. Whole-study results and caveats: For rheumatoid arthritis patients, the slight TRBV07 underrepresentation lacked multiple-comparison adjustment.

The CDR3 loop spans 16 amino acids. With 2 bases clipped from V and 0 bases from J, the junction kept 8 bases outside the gene matches. CDR1 is SGHKS, CDR2 YYEKEE, per germline (reference sequence). The investigators isolated CD4+ and CD8+ cells by positive magnetic bead selection and checked their purity by flow cytometry. TCRdb keeps only in-frame clones here, not all; method: immunoSEQ multiplex PCR. This sample yields fewer than 30,000 clones, of which 82% are seen a single time; about 5% belongs to the top ten. Worth noting for this clone: What it binds is unknown.

This chain uses TRBV5-5 with TRBJ2-7; 7 bases fit TRBD1. The sequence derives from a man aged 50 to 60 in good health. Sequencing input: CD8+ T cells sorted from blood. CDR3 residues: CASSFDATGSSYEQYF. For the CDR3, the DNA is TGTGCCAGCAGCTTCGACGCGACAGGGAGCTCCTACGAGCAGTACTTC.